These 17 T cell receptor beta chains share one sample of origin, sequenced in a study of shared clonotypes between healthy human individuals. Sequencing was performed with immunoSEQ multiplex PCR; in TCRdb, only in-frame clones are kept and a portion is missing. Seen here are hundreds of thousands of clones, 75% to 85% observed once, and the top ten hold roughly 13%. Sequenced material: PBMCs. Receptors were obtained from a woman between 40 and 55 years old in good health. Some clones in this sample may be carry-over from other donors' samples.

This clone has just a few counts. The chain links TRBV28 to TRBJ1-3; D is unclear. The CDR3 is 15 residues long. Germline CDR1 and CDR2: MDHEN and SYDVKM. V lost 2 bases and J lost 0, with 8 bases in between. The CDR3 region has the DNA TGTGCCAGCAGTTTAAGCTTCTCCTCTGGAAACACCATATATTTT. Translation gives CASSLSFSSGNTIYF.

This chain uses TRBV27 with TRBJ2-7; 8 nucleotides line up with TRBD1. V gave up 6 bases and J gave up 0 bases; unmatched junction bases: 4. Per the germline V gene, CDR1 is MNHEY and CDR2 is SMNVEV (reference sequence). This CDR3 is 14 amino acids long. The CDR3 here is CASRNRGTSYEQYF. The DNA of the CDR3 is TGTGCCAGCAGAAACAGGGGGACCTCCTACGAGCAGTACTTC.

The chain combines TRBV7-2 with TRBJ2-3; D is possibly TRBD1 (6 bases). This CDR3 has 14 amino acids. V dropped 6 bases and J dropped 2 bases, with 12 bases sitting between them. The germline V gene has CDR1 SGHTA and CDR2 FQGNSA. The CDR3 sequence is CASRTDRITDTQYF. DNA of the CDR3: TGTGCCAGCAGGACCGACAGGATCACAGATACGCAGTATTTT.

The genes are TRBV6-5 and TRBJ2-7; 11 bases fit TRBD2. The CDR3 totals 14 residues. CDR1 and CDR2 (germline): MNHEY, SVGAGI. The trim removed 6 bases at V and 5 bases at J, leaving 6 bases unmatched. CDR3 nucleotides: TGTGCCAGCAGGCGACTAGCGGGAAGGGACGAGCAGTACTTC. Translating it yields CASRRLAGRDEQYF.

The CDR3 is CASSQGGSGVQVGYTF. CDR3 nucleotide sequence: TGCGCCAGCAGCCAAGGAGGGTCGGGAGTACAGGTCGGCTACACCTTC. The rearrangement uses TRBV4-3 and TRBJ1-2, with D possibly being TRBD1 (5 bases). CDR3 length: 16 residues. CDR1 and CDR2 from the germline V gene are LGHNA and YSLEER. Trimming removed 1 base at V and 8 bases at J, with 20 bases between.

The CDR3 here is CASSLWGAEQETQYF. CDR3 nucleotides: TGTGCCAGCAGCTTATGGGGGGCGGAACAAGAGACCCAGTACTTC. The chain is built from TRBV7-9 and TRBJ2-5, with D possibly called TRBD1 or TRBD2 (6 bases each). V gave up 2 bases and J gave up 2 bases, with 12 bases separating them. The germline V gene has CDR1 SEHNR and CDR2 FQNEAQ (reference sequence). This CDR3 spans 15 amino acids.

This clone has more than one count but fewer than ten. V gene TRBV10-3 combines with J gene TRBJ2-7; D is unresolved. There are 12 residues in the CDR3. V lost 8 bases, J lost 4 bases, and 12 bases lay in between. The germline V gene encodes CDR1 ENHRY and CDR2 SYGVKD. Here the CDR3 reads CAIGERLYEQYF. The CDR3 coding sequence is TGTGCCATCGGGGAACGGCTTTACGAGCAGTACTTC.

The gene calls are TRBV11-2 and TRBJ2-3; D may be TRBD1 or TRBD2 (6 bases each). Per germline, CDR1 SGHAT and CDR2 FQNNGV. Trimming stripped 0 bases from V and 6 bases from J, with 19 bases between. The CDR3 extends over 17 amino acids. The CDR3 bases are TGTGCCAGCAGCTTAGATGGGGGGCTAGGAATGTTGGATACGCAGTATTTT. This gives the protein CASSLDGGLGMLDTQYF.

The rearrangement uses TRBV6-5 and TRBJ2-1; 10 nucleotides agree with TRBD2. Germline loops: CDR1 MNHEY, CDR2 SVGAGI. The J segment lost 2 bases and the V segment lost 0 bases, leaving 1 base of the junction unmatched. The CDR3 runs 16 residues. In DNA form, the CDR3 reads TGTGCCAGCAGTTACTCAGCGGGAGGGGCCTACAATGAGCAGTTCTTC. Protein product: CASSYSAGGAYNEQFF.

This clone was observed at least ten times. V usage is TRBV19 and J usage is TRBJ2-2; D uncertain. V was pared by 4 bases and J by 7 bases, with 7 bases between. Germline CDR1 LNHDA, CDR2 SQIVND (reference sequence). The CDR3 contains 12 residues. In DNA, the CDR3 is TGTGCCAGTAGTACATTCGTCGGGGAGCTGTTTTTT. This sequence encodes CASSTFVGELFF.

The gene calls are TRBV28 and TRBJ2-2, with D uncertain. Germline V CDR1 and CDR2: MDHEN, SYDVKM. There are 13 residues in the CDR3. Trimming removed 1 base from V and 9 bases from J, with 9 bases in between. The CDR3 nucleotides are TGTGCCAGCAGTTTATATGCCCGGTGGGAGCTGTTTTTT. This sequence encodes CASSLYARWELFF.

This chain connects TRBV4-1 to TRBJ2-5; 10 nucleotides align to TRBD1. The closer fit of TRBJ2-7 to the DNA end suggests the J call may be wrong. Per the germline V gene, CDR1 is MGHRA and CDR2 is YSYEKL. This CDR3 contains 14 residues. The chain's CDR3 is CASSRPGQGSEQYF. In DNA form, the CDR3 reads TGCGCCAGCAGCCGCCCGGGACAGGGGAGCGAGCAGTACTTC.

The chain couples TRBV7-2 to TRBJ2-3, with TRBD2 matching 9 bases. The V segment lost 5 bases and the J segment 5 bases; nucleotides outside the gene matches: 8. The germline CDR1 and CDR2 sequences are SGHTA and FQGNSA. CDR3 length: 15 amino acids. In DNA, the CDR3 is TGTGCCAGCAGCCCCATGGCGGGAGGGGGAGATACGCAGTATTTT. Its translation: CASSPMAGGGDTQYF.

This clone appeared once. The chain recombines TRBV25-1 with TRBJ1-2; TRBD1 matches at 7 bases. V shed 5 bases, J shed 4 bases, and the junction held 4 bases outside the gene matches. The CDR3 length is 13 residues. Looked up from germline, CDR1 is MGHDK and CDR2 is SYGVNS. The DNA of the CDR3 is TGTGCCAGCAGTACGACAGGGCTCTATGGCTACACCTTC. It specifies CASSTTGLYGYTF.

This rearrangement joins TRBV2 to TRBJ1-3, with no clear D. Trimming removed 3 bases from V and 0 bases from J, with 12 bases in between. The CDR3 has 16 amino acids. Germline V gives CDR1 SNHLY, CDR2 FYNNEI. CDR3 DNA sequence: TGTGCCAGCAGTGAGTTGGCAGGAAACTCTGGAAACACCATATATTTT. It yields the protein CASSELAGNSGNTIYF.

The chain uses TRBV7-3 and TRBJ2-3, with D possibly called TRBD1 or TRBD2 (5 bases each). Germline V gene sequence: CDR1 SGHTA, CDR2 FQGTGA. This CDR3 has 13 residues. The V and J ends lost 2 bases and 5 bases respectively, with 8 bases between them. CDR3 region: CASSLWGRDTQYF. In nucleotides, the CDR3 is TGTGCCAGCAGCTTATGGGGGAGAGATACGCAGTATTTT. Using reference TRBV7-3 and TRBJ2-3 for the parts outside the CDR3, the full variable domain is GAGVSQTPSNKVTEKGKYVELRCDPISGHTALYWYRQSLGQGPEFLIYFQGTGAADDSGLPNDRFFAVRPEGSVSTLKIQRTERGDSAVYLCASSLWGRDTQYFGPGTRLTVL.

This chain joins TRBV5-4 and TRBJ2-2, with 10 bases fitting TRBD2. Germline V gene data show CDR1 as SGHNT and CDR2 as YYREEE (reference sequence). The CDR3 extends over 15 amino acids. Unmatched junction bases numbered 11, after V lost 9 bases and J lost 6 bases. The CDR3 sequence: CAIRPGLATAGELFF. CDR3 sequence (DNA): TGTGCCATCCGCCCGGGACTAGCGACCGCCGGGGAGCTGTTTTTT.